The rows below give T cell receptor beta chains drawn from one sample of a study of T cell repertoires in cytomegalovirus infection. MiXCR, run by TCRdb on the reads, gives a single entry per CDR3 protein. The table records around 740,000 distinct CDR3 sequences, less than 40% of them present only once. Input material: PBMCs. All receptors come from a human donor in good health (CMV status not recorded). Some clones in this sample may be carry-over from other donors' samples. CDR3s include the opening cysteine and the closing phenylalanine or tryptophan. The D gene is left open where the match is weak. The size field is filled for only some rows; it gives once, few, many or a size class.

D gene	V gene	CDR3 length	J gene	clone size	CDR3 protein	CDR3 DNA
TRBD2	TRBV7-6	16	TRBJ2-1	-	CASSFFISGRDNEQFF	TGTGCCAGCAGCTTCTTTATAAGCGGGAGGGACAATGAGCAGTTCTTC
TRBD1	TRBV7-2	18	TRBJ1-4	many	CASSSYAGTGGSNEKLFF	TGTGCCAGCAGCTCATACGCCGGGACAGGGGGCTCTAATGAAAAACTGTTTTTT
-	TRBV6-5	16	TRBJ2-3	few	CASSRLAGSGTDTQYF	TGTGCCAGCAGTCGCCTAGCTGGGAGCGGCACAGATACGCAGTATTTT
TRBD1	TRBV4-1	16	TRBJ1-3	-	CASSQDTGQAGNTIYF	TGCGCCAGCAGCCAAGATACCGGACAGGCTGGAAACACCATATATTTT
-	TRBV12-5	15	TRBJ2-1	-	CASASQGSSYNEQFF	TGTGCTAGTGCCTCTCAGGGGTCGTCCTACAATGAGCAGTTCTTC
TRBD1	TRBV5-1	16	TRBJ1-1	-	CASSLSRTGVRTEAFF	TGCGCCAGCAGCCTGTCAAGGACAGGGGTCAGGACTGAAGCTTTCTTT
-	TRBV27	18	TRBJ2-5	many	CASSSPSKGRGGQETQYF	TGTGCCAGCAGTTCCCCTAGTAAGGGAAGGGGTGGACAAGAGACCCAGTACTTC
TRBD2	TRBV12-3/TRBV12-4	16	TRBJ2-1	few	CASSPSGTSDRTEQFF	TGTGCCAGCAGCCCCTCGGGGACTAGCGACCGTACTGAGCAGTTCTTC
-	TRBV12-3/TRBV12-4	15	TRBJ2-4	-	CASSSGPRGENIQYF	TGTGCCAGCAGTTCGGGGCCAAGGGGTGAAAACATTCAGTACTTC
-	TRBV29-1	13	TRBJ1-2	-	CSVEREENYGYTF	TGCAGCGTTGAACGGGAAGAGAACTATGGCTACACCTTC
TRBD1	TRBV27	15	TRBJ2-7	-	CASRLNRDRAYEQYF	TGTGCCAGCAGGTTAAACCGGGACAGGGCCTACGAGCAGTACTTC
TRBD1	TRBV2	16	TRBJ1-1	few	CASSSGTGKGRTEAFF	TGTGCCAGCAGCTCCGGGACAGGGAAGGGACGGACTGAAGCTTTCTTT
-	TRBV7-2	16	TRBJ2-3	many	CASSFAGLGSTDTQYF	TGTGCCAGCAGCTTCGCGGGTTTAGGTAGCACAGATACGCAGTATTTT
TRBD1	TRBV2	14	TRBJ1-1	-	CASCRDRGMADAFF	TGTGCCAGCTGCCGGGACAGGGGAATGGCTGATGCTTTCTTT
TRBD1	TRBV29-1	12	TRBJ2-3	-	CSVGQNTDTQYF	TGCAGCGTGGGACAGAACACAGATACGCAGTATTTT
-	TRBV11-1	16	TRBJ1-1	-	CASSLEGYSLNTEAFF	TGTGCCAGCAGCTTAGAAGGTTACAGCTTGAACACTGAAGCTTTCTTT
-	TRBV3-1	15	TRBJ1-6	-	CASSQVRKGYSPLHF	TGTGCCAGCAGCCAAGTGAGAAAGGGGTATTCACCCCTCCACTTT
-	TRBV7-9	16	TRBJ2-7	few	CASSLGRLLSPYEQYF	TGTGCCAGCAGCTTAGGAAGGCTCCTCAGCCCCTACGAGCAGTACTTC
-	TRBV6-4	14	TRBJ2-2	-	CDSRGHASTGELFF	TGTGACAGCAGAGGACACGCTAGCACCGGGGAGCTGTTTTTT
-	TRBV7-8	14	TRBJ1-4	-	CASSLFEAYEKLFF	TGTGCCAGCAGCTTATTCGAGGCATATGAAAAACTGTTTTTT
-	TRBV7-6	16	TRBJ2-5	many	CASSLVAAGDQETQYF	TGTGCCAGCAGCCTCGTTGCCGCAGGCGATCAAGAGACCCAGTACTTC
-	TRBV19	16	TRBJ2-7	-	CASSTRGRGQSTRQYF	TGTGCCAGTAGTACCCGGGGCAGAGGGCAATCTACGAGGCAGTACTTC
-	TRBV7-2	16	TRBJ2-2	few	CASIPRGQSRAGELFF	TGTGCCAGCATCCCCCGCGGACAGAGTAGGGCCGGGGAGCTGTTTTTT
TRBD2	TRBV5-1	16	TRBJ2-7	few	CASSHGGTSNSYEQYF	TGCGCCAGCAGTCACGGTGGGACTAGCAACTCCTACGAGCAGTACTTC
-	TRBV28	17	TRBJ2-6	few	CASSLSRRGGGANVLTF	TGTGCCAGCAGTTTATCTAGGAGGGGAGGTGGGGCCAACGTCCTGACTTTC
TRBD2	TRBV9	17	TRBJ2-7	-	CASSPTSLAGAAYEQYF	TGTGCCAGCAGCCCAACCTCGTTAGCGGGGGCCGCCTACGAGCAGTACTTC
-	TRBV7-2	13	TRBJ1-5	many	CASSFGLNQPQHF	TGTGCCAGCAGCTTTGGGTTAAATCAGCCCCAGCATTTT
TRBD1	TRBV28	13	TRBJ1-2	-	CASLNTGGDGYTF	TGTGCCAGCCTTAATACAGGGGGGGACGGCTACACCTTC
TRBD1	TRBV7-6	15	TRBJ1-5	many	CASSLDRGLDQPQHF	TGTGCCAGCAGCTTGGACAGGGGGTTAGATCAGCCCCAGCATTTT
TRBD2	TRBV5-4	16	TRBJ2-3	few	CASRIISPGGADTQYF	TGTGCCAGCAGGATCATTAGTCCGGGGGGGGCAGATACGCAGTATTTT
TRBD2	TRBV28	15	TRBJ2-1	few	CASSLGTSDYNEQFF	TGTGCCAGCAGCCTTGGGACTAGCGACTACAATGAGCAGTTCTTC
-	TRBV5-1	14	TRBJ2-7	-	CASSLGQPRGEQYF	TGCGCCAGCAGCTTGGGGCAGCCCCGGGGCGAGCAGTACTTC
TRBD2	TRBV7-2	16	TRBJ2-7	many	CASSLEGTSGAYEQYF	TGTGCCAGCAGCTTAGAAGGGACTAGCGGGGCCTACGAGCAGTACTTC
TRBD1	TRBV5-1	13	TRBJ2-1	once	CASSWTGGQEQFF	TGCGCCAGCAGCTGGACAGGGGGGCAAGAGCAGTTCTTC
TRBD2	TRBV5-5	16	TRBJ2-2	-	CASSAGLTKNTGELFF	TGTGCCAGCAGCGCGGGACTAACTAAGAACACCGGGGAGCTGTTTTTT
-	TRBV5-1	18	TRBJ1-1	-	CASSLSPRTTGRSTEAFF	TGCGCCAGCAGCTTGTCGCCCCGAACCACAGGGAGATCCACTGAAGCTTTCTTT
TRBD2	TRBV4-2	20	TRBJ2-2	-	CASSQEGRLAGPANTGELFF	TGTGCCAGCAGCCAAGAGGGCCGCCTAGCGGGACCCGCGAACACCGGGGAGCTGTTTTTT